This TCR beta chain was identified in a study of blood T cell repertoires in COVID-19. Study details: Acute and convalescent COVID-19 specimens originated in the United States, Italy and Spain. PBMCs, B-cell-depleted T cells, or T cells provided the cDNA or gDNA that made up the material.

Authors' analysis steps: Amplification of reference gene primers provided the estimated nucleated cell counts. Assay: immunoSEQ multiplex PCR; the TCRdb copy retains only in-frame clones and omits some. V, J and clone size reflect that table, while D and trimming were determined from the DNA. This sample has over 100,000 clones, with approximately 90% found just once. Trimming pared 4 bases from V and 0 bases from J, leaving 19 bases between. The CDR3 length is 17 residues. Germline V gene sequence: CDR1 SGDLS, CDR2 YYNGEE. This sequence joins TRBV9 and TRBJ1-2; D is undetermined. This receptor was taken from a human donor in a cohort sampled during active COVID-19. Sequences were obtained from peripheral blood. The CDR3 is CASSRSPPSIANYGYTF. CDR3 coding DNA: TGTGCCAGCAGCCGTAGTCCCCCATCGATAGCTAACTATGGCTACACCTTC.